Listed below are T cell receptor beta chains from one sample, sequenced in a study of blood T cell repertoires in COVID-19. The protocol was immunoSEQ multiplex PCR, while the TCRdb copy is restricted to in-frame clones and leaves out a portion. The sample has approximately 300,000 clones; around 89% are singletons. What was sequenced was peripheral blood. These receptor sequences come from a man aged 35-49 years with acute or convalescent COVID-19. Both conserved end residues are part of each CDR3. D genes are given only for firm matches. Size tells how often a clone was seen (once, few, many) or the class of an expanded clone, and some rows leave it out.

v_call: TRBV29-1
d_call: TRBD1
clone_size: NA
j_call: TRBJ1-1
cdr3_aa: CASRQGEAFF
cdr3_nt: TGCGCCTCAAGACAGGGTGAAGCTTTCTTT

v_call: TRBV15
d_call: TRBD1
clone_size: NA
j_call: TRBJ2-7
cdr3_aa: CATSRTRDSRIYEQYF
cdr3_nt: TGTGCCACCAGCAGAACCCGGGACAGCCGAATCTACGAGCAGTACTTC

v_call: TRBV15
d_call: NA
clone_size: NA
j_call: TRBJ2-7
cdr3_aa: CATSSGTFYEQYF
cdr3_nt: TGTGCCACCAGCAGCGGGACTTTCTACGAGCAGTACTTC

v_call: TRBV7-9
d_call: NA
clone_size: NA
j_call: TRBJ1-6
cdr3_aa: CASSRQFFNSPLHF
cdr3_nt: TGTGCCAGCAGCCGACAGTTCTTTAATTCACCCCTCCACTTT

v_call: TRBV6-5
d_call: NA
clone_size: NA
j_call: TRBJ1-2
cdr3_aa: CASSYKGENYGYTF
cdr3_nt: TGTGCCAGCAGTTACAAGGGAGAGAACTATGGCTACACCTTC

v_call: TRBV10-3
d_call: NA
clone_size: once
j_call: TRBJ2-7
cdr3_aa: CATGQSYEQYF
cdr3_nt: TGTGCCACCGGACAGAGCTACGAGCAGTACTTC

v_call: TRBV2
d_call: TRBD1
clone_size: once
j_call: TRBJ2-1
cdr3_aa: CASSVDRAFLNEQFF
cdr3_nt: TGTGCCAGCAGTGTAGACAGGGCCTTCCTCAATGAGCAGTTCTTC

v_call: TRBV5-4
d_call: NA
clone_size: NA
j_call: TRBJ1-3
cdr3_aa: CASSLGPRTALNTIYF
cdr3_nt: TGTGCCAGCAGCTTGGGACCCAGGACAGCTTTAAACACCATATATTTT

v_call: TRBV6-5
d_call: TRBD1
clone_size: NA
j_call: TRBJ2-7
cdr3_aa: CASKGASYEQYF
cdr3_nt: TGTGCCAGCAAGGGGGCCTCCTACGAGCAGTACTTC

v_call: TRBV24-1
d_call: NA
clone_size: NA
j_call: TRBJ2-2
cdr3_aa: CATSDVRDNTGELFF
cdr3_nt: TGTGCCACCAGTGATGTCCGAGATAACACCGGGGAGCTGTTTTTT

v_call: TRBV5-4
d_call: TRBD1
clone_size: once
j_call: TRBJ1-2
cdr3_aa: CASSLGTGANYGYTF
cdr3_nt: TGTGCCAGCAGCTTGGGGACAGGGGCCAACTATGGCTACACCTTC

v_call: TRBV5-1
d_call: NA
clone_size: once
j_call: TRBJ1-1
cdr3_aa: CASSLETPRDTEAFF
cdr3_nt: TGCGCCAGCAGCTTGGAGACCCCCCGGGACACTGAAGCTTTCTTT

v_call: TRBV29-1
d_call: TRBD1
clone_size: NA
j_call: TRBJ2-7
cdr3_aa: CSGRDRDYEQYF
cdr3_nt: TGCAGCGGAAGGGACAGGGACTACGAGCAGTACTTC

v_call: TRBV5-1
d_call: NA
clone_size: NA
j_call: TRBJ2-4
cdr3_aa: CASSLGPEFNIQYF
cdr3_nt: TGCGCCAGCAGCTTGGGCCCGGAGTTCAACATTCAGTACTTC

v_call: TRBV6-6
d_call: NA
clone_size: NA
j_call: TRBJ1-2
cdr3_aa: CASHGQLGPIYGYTF
cdr3_nt: TGTGCCAGCCACGGACAGTTGGGGCCTATCTATGGCTACACCTTC

v_call: TRBV6-6
d_call: TRBD2
clone_size: few
j_call: TRBJ2-7
cdr3_aa: CASSGTTNYEQYF
cdr3_nt: TGTGCCAGCTCCGGGACTACCAACTACGAGCAGTACTTC

v_call: TRBV6-5
d_call: TRBD1
clone_size: NA
j_call: TRBJ1-2
cdr3_aa: CASTVTPAGGEGYTF
cdr3_nt: TGTGCCAGCACCGTTACCCCCGCAGGGGGCGAAGGCTACACCTTC

v_call: TRBV5-1
d_call: NA
clone_size: few
j_call: TRBJ2-7
cdr3_aa: CASSPQGYEQYF
cdr3_nt: TGCGCCAGCAGCCCACAGGGCTACGAGCAGTACTTC

v_call: TRBV28
d_call: TRBD1
clone_size: NA
j_call: TRBJ1-2
cdr3_aa: CASSLPGGNHYYGYTF
cdr3_nt: TGTGCCAGCAGTCTCCCAGGGGGGAATCATTACTATGGCTACACCTTC

v_call: TRBV6-6
d_call: NA
clone_size: NA
j_call: TRBJ1-3
cdr3_aa: CASSPRLMSSGNTIYF
cdr3_nt: TGTGCCAGCAGTCCTAGACTGATGAGCTCTGGAAACACCATATATTTT

v_call: TRBV3-1/TRBV3-2
d_call: NA
clone_size: NA
j_call: TRBJ1-3
cdr3_aa: CASSGELTGDTIYF
cdr3_nt: TGTGCCAGCAGCGGAGAGTTGACGGGGGACACCATATATTTT

v_call: TRBV19
d_call: TRBD1
clone_size: NA
j_call: TRBJ1-3
cdr3_aa: CASSMGQGRGHTIYF
cdr3_nt: TGTGCCAGTAGTATGGGACAGGGGAGAGGGCACACCATATATTTT

v_call: TRBV7-6
d_call: TRBD2
clone_size: NA
j_call: TRBJ2-7
cdr3_aa: CASSPRGNSYEQYF
cdr3_nt: TGTGCCAGCAGTCCGCGGGGGAACTCCTACGAGCAGTACTTC

v_call: TRBV30
d_call: NA
clone_size: NA
j_call: TRBJ1-1
cdr3_aa: CAWQPTAMNTEAFF
cdr3_nt: TGTGCCTGGCAGCCGACAGCCATGAACACTGAAGCTTTCTTT

v_call: TRBV19
d_call: TRBD1
clone_size: NA
j_call: TRBJ1-2
cdr3_aa: CASSKRQGRGDGYTF
cdr3_nt: TGTGCCAGTAGTAAAAGACAGGGGAGAGGTGATGGCTACACCTTC

v_call: TRBV5-1
d_call: NA
clone_size: NA
j_call: TRBJ1-2
cdr3_aa: CASSLGTGVNYGYTF
cdr3_nt: TGCGCCAGCAGCTTGGGCACAGGCGTTAACTATGGCTACACCTTC

v_call: TRBV11-2
d_call: NA
clone_size: NA
j_call: TRBJ2-1
cdr3_aa: CASSSEYMGTSLNNEQFF
cdr3_nt: TGTGCCAGCAGCTCCGAATACATGGGCACGTCTCTAAACAATGAGCAGTTCTTC

v_call: TRBV10-3
d_call: NA
clone_size: once
j_call: TRBJ1-1
cdr3_aa: CAISVQVNTEAFF
cdr3_nt: TGTGCCATCAGTGTACAGGTGAACACTGAAGCTTTCTTT